These T cell receptor beta chains were read from a single sample in a study of T cell responses to AZD1222 COVID-19 vaccine. Produced via immunoSEQ multiplex PCR; TCRdb's table is partial and in-frame only. The data show over 100,000 clones, around nine tenths seen once. Sequencing used peripheral blood, obtained on day 0 of AZD1222 vaccination. Every receptor here comes from an adult in good health. Both conserved end residues are trimmed from each CDR3.

cdr3_aa: ATSAYNNEQF
v_call: TRBV24-1
cdr3_length: 10

cdr3_aa: ASKTGVVYGYT
v_call: TRBV28
cdr3_length: 11

cdr3_aa: SVENGKDTQY
v_call: TRBV29-1
cdr3_length: 10

cdr3_aa: ASSEGQNYGYT
v_call: TRBV6-1
cdr3_length: 11

cdr3_aa: ASSLALTGRRGYNEQF
v_call: TRBV7-9
cdr3_length: 16

cdr3_aa: ASSPRGGNEQY
v_call: TRBV27
cdr3_length: 11

cdr3_aa: ASSSSSPGLSEAF
v_call: TRBV7-3
cdr3_length: 13

cdr3_aa: ASSRTSGGADEQF
v_call: TRBV19
cdr3_length: 13

cdr3_aa: ASSLSEGSGTYEQY
v_call: TRBV27
cdr3_length: 14

cdr3_aa: ASSPRTGGETQY
v_call: TRBV14
cdr3_length: 12

cdr3_aa: ASSILGNSNQPQH
v_call: TRBV19
cdr3_length: 13

cdr3_aa: AWGVAEAF
v_call: TRBV30
cdr3_length: 8

cdr3_aa: ASSVTPQTVSGNTIY
v_call: TRBV9
cdr3_length: 15

cdr3_aa: ASSSGRNYGYT
v_call: TRBV27
cdr3_length: 11

cdr3_aa: ASSYSTATLRNEQF
v_call: TRBV6-5
cdr3_length: 14

cdr3_aa: ASSPTTGLTEAF
v_call: TRBV7-9
cdr3_length: 12

cdr3_aa: ASSGSQNTIY
v_call: TRBV9
cdr3_length: 10

cdr3_aa: ATSDLHGQYTGELF
v_call: TRBV24-1
cdr3_length: 14

cdr3_aa: ASCQSSPNSPLH
v_call: TRBV10-2
cdr3_length: 12

cdr3_aa: ASRRTHEQY
v_call: TRBV12-3/TRBV12-4
cdr3_length: 9

cdr3_aa: ASSVGHVNTGELF
v_call: TRBV9
cdr3_length: 13

cdr3_aa: ASSLRGLTGYNEQF
v_call: TRBV28
cdr3_length: 14

cdr3_aa: ASSGLQETQY
v_call: TRBV3-1/TRBV3-2
cdr3_length: 10

cdr3_aa: ASSLGSWNTEAF
v_call: TRBV28
cdr3_length: 12

cdr3_aa: ASRPEVDTQY
v_call: TRBV2
cdr3_length: 10

cdr3_aa: ASSLSGDHGYT
v_call: TRBV11-1
cdr3_length: 11

cdr3_aa: ASSQEAGGSNEQF
v_call: TRBV4-2
cdr3_length: 13

cdr3_aa: ASSYGQGNIQY
v_call: TRBV11-2
cdr3_length: 11

cdr3_aa: ASSGTGAFYEQY
v_call: TRBV7-9
cdr3_length: 12